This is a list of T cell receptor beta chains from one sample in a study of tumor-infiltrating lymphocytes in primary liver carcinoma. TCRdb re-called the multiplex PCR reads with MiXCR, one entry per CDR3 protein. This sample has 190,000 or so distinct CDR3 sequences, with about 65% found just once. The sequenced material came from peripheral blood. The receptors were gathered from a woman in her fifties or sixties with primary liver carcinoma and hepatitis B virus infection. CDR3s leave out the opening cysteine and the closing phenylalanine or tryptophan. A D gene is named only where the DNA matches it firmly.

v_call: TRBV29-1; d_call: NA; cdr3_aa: SCWGGGGNTEAF
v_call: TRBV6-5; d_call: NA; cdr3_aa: ASCYSGSSEQF
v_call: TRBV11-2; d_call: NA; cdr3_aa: AGSLEPEETKY
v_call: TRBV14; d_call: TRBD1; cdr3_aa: ASSQVGQLNTEAF
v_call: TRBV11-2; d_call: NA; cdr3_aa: ASNPDFRLCERY
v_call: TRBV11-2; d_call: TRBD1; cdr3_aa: ASSFRDRTNYEQY
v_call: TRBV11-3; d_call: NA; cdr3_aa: ASSLTGELF
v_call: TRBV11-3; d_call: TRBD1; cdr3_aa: ASSLGLGGSLEQY
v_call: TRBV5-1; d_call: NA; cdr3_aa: ASSSYRDSYEQY
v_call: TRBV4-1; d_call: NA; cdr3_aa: VSSQSPVLNTEAF
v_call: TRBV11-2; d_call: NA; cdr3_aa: VSSWGGDTQY
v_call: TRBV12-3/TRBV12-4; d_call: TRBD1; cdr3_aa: ASSATGGYEQY
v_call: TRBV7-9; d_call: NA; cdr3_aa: ASSSTGELF
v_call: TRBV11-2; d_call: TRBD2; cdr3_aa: ASSRRTSGSGEQY
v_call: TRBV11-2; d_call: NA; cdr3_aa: ASSLGQTGVRTGELF
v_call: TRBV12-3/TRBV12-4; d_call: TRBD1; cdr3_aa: ASSPGTGGAFSGANVLT
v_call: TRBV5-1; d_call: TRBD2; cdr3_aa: ASSVGSLAGAGNEQF
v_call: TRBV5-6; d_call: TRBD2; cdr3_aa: ASSTRGGYLTGELF
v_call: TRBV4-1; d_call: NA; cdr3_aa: ASSQLVDNSGANVLT
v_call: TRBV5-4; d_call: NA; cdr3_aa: ASSLIGSTYNEQF
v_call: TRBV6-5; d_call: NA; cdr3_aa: ASSRNDGNYGYT
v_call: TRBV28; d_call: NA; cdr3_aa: ASTLAIYNRETQY